A selection of T cell receptor beta chains follows, all from one sample in a study of T cell repertoires in cytomegalovirus infection. Using its own MiXCR run on the reads, TCRdb lists one record per CDR3 protein. The sample shows almost 500,000 distinct CDR3 sequences, 10% to 12% of them seen only once. Material for sequencing was PBMCs. These receptors were collected from a human donor in good health (CMV status not recorded). Some clones in this sample may be carry-over from other donors' samples. Each CDR3 is given with its conserved first and last residue. Each record gives: D gene, J gene, clone size, V gene, CDR3 DNA, CDR3 protein. D genes are given only for firm matches. Rows give clone size only sometimes, using once, few, many, or a class for an expanded clone.

- TRBJ1-1 - TRBV5-4 TGTGCCAGCAGCAACGACCGAAATGAAGCTTTCTTT CASSNDRNEAFF
- TRBJ1-5 many TRBV6-1 TGTGCCAGCAGTGAACCGGGGCTCCGGTGGAGGCCCCAGCATTTT CASSEPGLRWRPQHF
- TRBJ1-1 - TRBV14 TGTGCCAGCAGCCTCATGAGGGGCCCAGGGCGGAGCGTGGCTTTCTTT CASSLMRGPGRSVAFF
- TRBJ2-1 many TRBV19 TGTGCCAGTAGTATAGGACTAAACCAGGAGCAGTTCTTC CASSIGLNQEQFF
TRBD2 TRBJ2-7 many TRBV4-1 TGCGCCAGCAGCCAATTGGAGGGAGGGTCCTACGAGCAGTACTTC CASSQLEGGSYEQYF
- TRBJ2-1 - TRBV9 TGTGCCAGCAGCGTAGGGCAGAATGAGCAGTTCTTC CASSVGQNEQFF
- TRBJ2-2 once TRBV2 TGTGCCACTCAGGACACGCCGACCGGGGAGCTGTTTTTT CATQDTPTGELFF
TRBD2 TRBJ2-5 many TRBV12-5 TGTGCTAGTGGTTTCCCCATCCGGGGGGGCGAAGAGACCCAGTACTTC CASGFPIRGGEETQYF
- TRBJ2-3 few TRBV5-6 TGTGCCAGCAGCGGGGGACGGCGATATAGCACAGATACGCAGTATTTT CASSGGRRYSTDTQYF
- TRBJ1-2 many TRBV20-1 TGCAGTGCTAGAGGCCCGCAGGCCGTCGTCACCGGCTACACCTTC CSARGPQAVVTGYTF
- TRBJ2-2 - TRBV6-5 TGTGCCAGCAGTTACGAGGGGCTAGACACCGGGGAGCTGTTTTTT CASSYEGLDTGELFF
TRBD1 TRBJ1-3 many TRBV7-9 TGTGCCAGCAGCTCACGGGACAGGGGATTCTGGAACACCATATATTTT CASSSRDRGFWNTIYF
- TRBJ2-5 many TRBV5-4 TGTGCCAGCAGCTTTAACCAAGAGACCCAGTACTTC CASSFNQETQYF
TRBD1 TRBJ2-7 many TRBV11-2 TGTGCCAGCAGCTTAGTCCCGGGACAGGGAGACTACGAGCAGTACTTC CASSLVPGQGDYEQYF
- TRBJ2-4 many TRBV29-1 TGCAGCGCTTCACCTTTCCAGGGGGCCAAAAACATTCAGTACTTC CSASPFQGAKNIQYF
- TRBJ2-1 - TRBV7-3 TGTGCCAGCAGCCCAACCGGGGGTAACTCCTACAATGAGCAGTTCTTC CASSPTGGNSYNEQFF
- TRBJ2-2 many TRBV7-8 TGTGCCAGCGAGGCGGACACCGGGGAGCTGTTTTTT CASEADTGELFF
- TRBJ1-1 many TRBV11-3 TGTGCCAGCAGTCCCTCCGGGGACCTCACTGAAGCTTTCTTT CASSPSGDLTEAFF
TRBD1 TRBJ2-5 many TRBV27 TGTGCCAGCAGTTTTCTCATAGGGGGCCGAGAGACCCAGTACTTC CASSFLIGGRETQYF
TRBD2 TRBJ2-3 - TRBV20-1 TGCAGTGCTAGGTGGACTAGCGCAGATACGCAGTATTTT CSARWTSADTQYF
TRBD2 TRBJ2-7 few TRBV20-1 TGCAGTGCTAGGAAGGGACTAGCAATTCGGGAGCAGTACTTC CSARKGLAIREQYF
TRBD2 TRBJ2-3 few TRBV27 TGTGCCAGCGCTCTCACGACTAGCGGAGTCACAGATACGCAGTATTTT CASALTTSGVTDTQYF